This TCR beta chain was documented in a study of cytomegalovirus exposure and HLA in healthy donors. Though probably carrying unrecorded immune exposures, donors were nominally healthy at sampling. Study-wide results and caveats: Association of a missense DCLRE1C variant with TCR beta V- and J-gene trimming was reported in a later analysis.

As regards this clone: The antigen is unknown.

The germline gives CDR1 SEHNR, CDR2 FQNEAQ (reference sequence). The V gene end was trimmed by 1 base and the J gene end by 5 bases; junction bases not matched to a gene: 5. The CDR3 has 15 amino acids. 13 Jbeta primers and 60 Vbeta primers were used for the PCR. Sequencing was performed with immunoSEQ multiplex PCR; in TCRdb, only in-frame clones are kept and a portion is missing. The table includes about 120,000 clones, roughly 70% detected once. The V gene is TRBV7-9, the J gene TRBJ2-7, with TRBD1 identical over 10 bases. The receptor's source is a man between 18 and 29 years old in good health and CMV-seropositive. Sequencing was done on a sample of PBMCs. CDR3 sequence: CASSLGDRGLDEQYF. DNA of the CDR3: TGTGCCAGCAGCTTAGGGGACAGGGGTCTCGACGAGCAGTACTTC.